This entry lists 24 T cell receptor beta chains sequenced from one sample in a study of T cells in localized non-small cell lung cancer. Produced via immunoSEQ multiplex PCR; TCRdb's table is partial and in-frame only. Here the sample spans roughly 25,000 clones, more than 85% being singletons. The sample here was peripheral blood, taken before any cancer treatment. The source is a woman between 40 and 69 years old with stage I lung adenocarcinoma.

V usage is TRBV5-6 and J usage is TRBJ2-3; 12 positions match TRBD2. J was trimmed by 6 bases and V by 0 bases; bases with no gene match: 14. The CDR3 sequence is 19 residues long. Germline V lookup: CDR1 SGHDT, CDR2 YYEEEE. The CDR3 region has the DNA TGTGCCAGCAGCTTGGACTCCCACGGACTAGCGGGACGGGTGGATACGCAGTATTTT. The encoded protein is CASSLDSHGLAGRVDTQYF.

The chain carries TRBV5-1 and TRBJ1-1; the D gene is possibly TRBD1 (5 bases). V shed 4 bases and J shed 4 bases, with 14 bases lying between them. This CDR3 is 14 amino acids long. Germline V gene lookup returns CDR1 SGHRS and CDR2 YFSETQ. CDR3 nucleotides: TGCGCCAGCAGCGGGGCAGGGTTGGGCACTGAAGCTTTCTTT. This sequence encodes CASSGAGLGTEAFF.

V is TRBV18 and J is TRBJ2-5, with TRBD1 as a possible D gene (6 bases). From germline, CDR1 is KGHSH and CDR2 LQKENI. Trimming took 4 bases from V and 1 from J, leaving 10 bases between them. CDR3 length equals 14 residues. CDR3 protein: CASSLGQSQETQYF. The CDR3 DNA is TGTGCCAGCTCACTCGGACAGTCCCAAGAGACCCAGTACTTC. Full variable domain (outside the CDR3, taken from reference TRBV18 and TRBJ2-5): NAGVMQNPRHLVRRRGQEARLRCSPMKGHSHVYWYRQLPEEGLKFMVYLQKENIIDESGMPKERFSAEFPKEGPSILRIQQVVRGDSAAYFCASSLGQSQETQYFGPGTRLLVL.

This chain links TRBV2 with TRBJ2-3; 8 nucleotides align to TRBD2. From germline, CDR1 is SNHLY and CDR2 FYNNEI. This CDR3 is built from 15 residues. The trim removed 6 bases at V and 8 bases at J, leaving 13 bases unmatched. CDR3 coding DNA: TGTGCCAGCAGCGATAGGGGCGGGAGGCCGGCTACGCAGTATTTT. It specifies CASSDRGGRPATQYF.

V and J are TRBV19 and TRBJ2-3; 9 nucleotides agree with TRBD1. Germline lookup yields CDR1 LNHDA and CDR2 SQIVND (reference sequence). This CDR3 is built from 14 residues. Unmatched junction bases numbered 7, after V lost 6 bases and J lost 6 bases. CDR3 in amino acids: CASSPGQGWDTQYF. For the CDR3, the DNA is TGTGCCAGTAGCCCGGGACAGGGTTGGGATACGCAGTATTTT.

The chain carries TRBV19 and TRBJ2-7; D ambiguous. Germline V gene data show CDR1 as LNHDA and CDR2 as SQIVND (reference sequence). Between the trimmed V and J ends, which lost 4 bases and 0 bases, there was a span of 4 bases. This CDR3 region has 12 residues. The CDR3, as DNA: TGTGCCAGTAGTAGTGGCTCCTACGAGCAGTACTTC. This encodes CASSSGSYEQYF.

The chain couples TRBV5-1 to TRBJ1-1; 7 bases align to TRBD1. The CDR3 has 14 amino acids. Looked up from germline, CDR1 is SGHRS and CDR2 is YFSETQ. V trimming: 1 base; J trimming: 4 bases; junction bases outside the gene matches: 4. The CDR3 spells CASSLSTGSTEAFF. CDR3 sequence (DNA): TGCGCCAGCAGCTTGTCGACAGGGAGCACTGAAGCTTTCTTT. The whole variable domain, filled in from reference TRBV5-1 and TRBJ1-1, reads KAGVTQTPRYLIKTRGQQVTLSCSPISGHRSVSWYQQTPGQGLQFLFEYFSETQRNKGNFPGRFSGRQFSNSRSEMNVSTLELGDSALYLCASSLSTGSTEAFFGQGTRLTVV.

The chain recombines TRBV28 with TRBJ2-7; D ambiguous. Trimming removed 7 bases at V and 0 bases at J, with 10 bases between. The germline gives CDR1 MDHEN, CDR2 SYDVKM. CDR3 length: 13 amino acids. The CDR3 sequence: CASTVRSSYEQYF. The CDR3 DNA follows: TGTGCCAGCACGGTCAGGAGCTCCTACGAGCAGTACTTC.

The rearrangement joins TRBV18 to TRBJ1-1, with D tentatively TRBD1 (6 bases). There are 14 residues in the CDR3. V was pared by 3 bases and J by 2 bases, with 10 bases between. The germline CDR1 and CDR2 sequences are KGHSH and LQKENI. The CDR3 sequence is CASSPGQQNTEAFF. Here the CDR3 DNA reads TGTGCCAGCTCACCTGGACAGCAAAACACTGAAGCTTTCTTT.

The rearrangement joins TRBV25-1 to TRBJ1-2; D gene ambiguous. The V gene lost 4 bases and the J gene lost 7 bases, with 10 bases spanning the gap. The CDR3 has 12 amino acids. CDR1 MGHDK and CDR2 SYGVNS come from the germline V gene. The DNA of the CDR3 is TGTGCCAGCAGTGTCCAGAATCGTGGCTACACCTTC. Amino acid sequence: CASSVQNRGYTF.

The J gene is TRBJ1-1, the V gene TRBV7-2; D unclear. Per the germline V gene, CDR1 is SGHTA and CDR2 is FQGNSA. This CDR3 has 11 amino acids. V was cut by 5 bases and J by 3 bases, with 4 bases left in between. The CDR3 bases are TGTGCCAGCAGCCCGTACACTGAAGCTTTCTTT. It is translated as CASSPYTEAFF. Together with reference TRBV7-2 and TRBJ1-1, the CDR3 gives the full variable domain: GAGVSQSPSNKVTEKGKDVELRCDPISGHTALYWYRQSLGQGLEFLIYFQGNSAPDKSGLPSDRFSAERTGGSVSTLTIQRTQQEDSAVYLCASSPYTEAFFGQGTRLTVV.

The chain links TRBV18 to TRBJ2-2, with 12 nucleotides matching TRBD2. V lost 4 bases to trimming and J lost 6 bases; unmatched junction nucleotides: 9. This CDR3 is built from 17 residues. CDR1 is KGHSH and CDR2 is LQKENI in the germline V gene. The CDR3 is CASSQSLTSGSSGELFF. CDR3 nucleotide sequence: TGTGCCAGCTCACAATCCCTGACTAGCGGGAGCTCCGGGGAGCTGTTTTTT. Together with reference TRBV18 and TRBJ2-2, the CDR3 gives the full variable domain: NAGVMQNPRHLVRRRGQEARLRCSPMKGHSHVYWYRQLPEEGLKFMVYLQKENIIDESGMPKERFSAEFPKEGPSILRIQQVVRGDSAAYFCASSQSLTSGSSGELFFGEGSRLTVL.

The rearrangement links TRBV6-1 to TRBJ2-7; 7 nucleotides align to TRBD1. Germline V gene lookup returns CDR1 MNHNS and CDR2 SASEGT. The CDR3 length is 13 residues. V trimming: 3 bases; J trimming: 3 bases; junction bases outside the gene matches: 2. CDR3 DNA: TGTGCCAGCAGTGATACAGGGGTCTACGAGCAGTACTTC. Encoded protein: CASSDTGVYEQYF.

The rearrangement links TRBV4-1 to TRBJ2-7; tentatively, D is TRBD2 (5 bases). Germline V lookup: CDR1 MGHRA, CDR2 YSYEKL. This CDR3 is 15 amino acids long. Trimming took off 0 bases at V and 4 bases at J, with 13 bases between the two ends. The CDR3 DNA reads as TGCGCCAGCAGCCAAGAAAATTTGAGCGGTTACGAGCAGTACTTC. Translating gives CASSQENLSGYEQYF.

This clone was detected once. CDR3 coding DNA: TGTGCCAGCAGTTACTCGGCTAGCAGGGACCAAGAGACCCAGTACTTC. Protein product: CASSYSASRDQETQYF. The V and J genes are TRBV6-6 and TRBJ2-5; possibly TRBD1 or TRBD2 for D (5 bases each). Trimming removed 0 bases from V and 0 bases from J, with 11 bases in between. The CDR3 covers 16 residues. CDR1 is MNHNY, CDR2 SVGAGI, per germline (reference sequence).

This clone has more than one count but fewer than ten. The chain couples TRBV6-1 to TRBJ2-7, with TRBD1 matching over 11 bases. CDR3 length: 15 residues. Germline V gene lookup returns CDR1 MNHNS and CDR2 SASEGT. The V segment lost 4 bases and the J segment 6 bases; nucleotides outside the gene matches: 8. The CDR3 DNA sequence: TGTGCCAGCAGTGTAAACCGGGACAGGGGGACCGAGCAGTACTTC. Protein: CASSVNRDRGTEQYF.

This chain joins TRBV5-1 and TRBJ2-5; perhaps D is TRBD1 or TRBD2 (6 bases each). V dropped 2 bases and J dropped 5 bases, with 7 bases sitting between them. Germline assignment: CDR1 SGHRS and CDR2 YFSETQ. The CDR3 has 12 residues. The CDR3 loop reads CASSFGGETQYF. CDR3 DNA: TGCGCCAGCAGCTTCGGGGGCGAGACCCAGTACTTC.

This chain connects TRBV4-2 to TRBJ1-1; TRBD1 matches 10 bases. Per germline, CDR1 LGHNA and CDR2 YNFKEQ. V lost 1 base, J lost 4 bases, and 6 bases stayed unmatched. This CDR3 has 16 amino acids. The CDR3 region has the DNA TGTGCCAGCAGCCAAGGACAGGGGGCGCGAAGCACTGAAGCTTTCTTT. Translating gives CASSQGQGARSTEAFF.

V is TRBV6-6 and J is TRBJ2-5; D ambiguous. Germline V gene sequence: CDR1 MNHNY, CDR2 SVGAGI (reference sequence). V lost 8 bases and J 3 bases, leaving 13 bases between the germline ends. The CDR3 has 13 residues. The CDR3 DNA sequence: TGTGCCAGCGGAACAGCCGTCGAAGAGACCCAGTACTTC. Translated, it gives CASGTAVEETQYF.

The chain has TRBV6-5 and TRBJ2-7, with D uncertain. Germline V gene sequence: CDR1 MNHEY, CDR2 SVGAGI. V lost 5 bases and J 3 bases, leaving 11 bases between the germline ends. The CDR3 runs 13 residues. CDR3: CASSPPESYEQYF. The CDR3 DNA follows: TGTGCCAGCAGTCCCCCGGAGAGCTACGAGCAGTACTTC.

The rearrangement uses TRBV7-3 and TRBJ1-1; no clear D gene. Germline V gives CDR1 SGHTA, CDR2 FQGTGA. V was shortened by 5 bases and J by 0 bases, with 7 bases between the two germline ends. The CDR3 length is 13 residues. CDR3 region: CASSLSMNTEAFF. The CDR3 coding sequence is TGTGCCAGCAGCCTCTCAATGAACACTGAAGCTTTCTTT.

The rearrangement joins TRBV5-1 to TRBJ2-7; D is possibly TRBD1 or TRBD2 (5 bases each). Per germline, CDR1 SGHRS and CDR2 YFSETQ. V lost 7 bases and J 2 bases, leaving 10 bases between the germline ends. CDR3 length equals 12 residues. The CDR3 nucleotides are TGCGCCAGCCGGGGCCTAACCTACGAGCAGTACTTC. It encodes CASRGLTYEQYF.

The chain recombines TRBV6-5 with TRBJ2-7, with 12 bases fitting TRBD2. The length of the CDR3 is 15 residues. V trimming: 0 bases; J trimming: 4 bases; junction bases outside the gene matches: 1. Looked up from germline, CDR1 is MNHEY and CDR2 is SVGAGI. CDR3: CASSYSTSGSYEQYF. The CDR3 DNA reads TGTGCCAGCAGTTACTCGACTAGCGGGAGTTACGAGCAGTACTTC.

The chain carries TRBV2 and TRBJ2-5; a possible D gene is TRBD2 (5 bases). With 4 bases removed from V and 5 bases from J, the gap between germline ends came to 17 bases. CDR3 length: 15 amino acids. Germline loops: CDR1 SNHLY, CDR2 FYNNEI. The CDR3 nucleotides are TGTGCCAGCAGTGGTATGGGGATGGGGAGTGAGACCCAGTACTTC. Protein: CASSGMGMGSETQYF. The variable domain in full, with the rest retrieved from reference TRBV2 and TRBJ2-5, is EPEVTQTPSHQVTQMGQEVILRCVPISNHLYFYWYRQILGQKVEFLVSFYNNEISEKSEIFDDQFSVERPDGSNFTLKIRSTKLEDSAMYFCASSGMGMGSETQYFGPGTRLLVL.